A single sample gave rise to the 16 T cell receptor beta chains below, sequenced in a study of OX40 agonist ivuxolimab in advanced cancers. Clones were sequenced by immunoSEQ multiplex PCR, and TCRdb holds only the in-frame ones, with some missing. The sample lists some 49,000 clones, approximately 79% seen once, with 7.9% in the top ten. The sample consisted of CD4+ or CD8+ T cells sorted from blood, taken in a trial of the OX40 agonist ivuxolimab. Every receptor here comes from an adult with an advanced solid tumor such as melanoma, head and neck, liver or kidney cancer.

The chain combines TRBV20-1 with TRBJ2-5; the D is unclear. CDR3 length: 10 residues. Germline V gene lookup returns CDR1 DFQATT and CDR2 SNEGSKA (reference sequence). Trimming pared 4 bases from V and 5 bases from J, leaving 5 bases between. The CDR3 region has the DNA TGCAGTGCTAAAGAGGAGACCCAGTACTTC. Residues: CSAKEETQYF.

The V call is TRBV18, the J call TRBJ2-3; TRBD2 agrees at 14 bases. Trimming removed 1 base from V and 5 bases from J; junction bases left unmatched: 11. Germline V gene lookup returns CDR1 KGHSH and CDR2 LQKENI. The CDR3 sequence is 19 residues long. The DNA for the CDR3 is TGTGCCAGCTCACCACTTAGAACGGGACTAGCGGGAGTTGAAGATACGCAGTATTTT. Amino acid sequence: CASSPLRTGLAGVEDTQYF.

V gene TRBV12-5 combines with J gene TRBJ2-1, with D possibly being TRBD2 (6 bases). Between the trimmed V and J ends, which lost 4 bases and 2 bases, there was a span of 18 bases. CDR1 and CDR2 (germline): LGHNT, FRNRAP. The CDR3 length is 17 residues. CDR3 sequence reads: CASGSFLGGTAYNEQFF. The CDR3 DNA is TGTGCTAGTGGTTCCTTCCTTGGCGGGACGGCCTACAATGAGCAGTTCTTC.

The V gene is TRBV5-4, the J gene TRBJ2-7; 7 nucleotides agree with TRBD2. CDR3 length: 13 residues. The V gene end was trimmed by 7 bases and the J gene end by 0 bases; junction bases not matched to a gene: 4. CDR1 is SGHNT and CDR2 is YYREEE in the germline V gene (reference sequence). The CDR3 loop is CASGSGASYEQYF. The CDR3, as DNA: TGTGCCAGCGGCAGCGGGGCCTCCTACGAGCAGTACTTC.

The rearrangement joins TRBV27 to TRBJ2-3; D possibly matches TRBD1 or TRBD2 (6 bases each). CDR3 length: 15 residues. Looked up from germline, CDR1 is MNHEY and CDR2 is SMNVEV (reference sequence). V lost 5 bases to trimming and J lost 3 bases, with 15 bases between them. The CDR3 DNA reads as TGTGCCAGCAGTCCGGGGGCGGGTGGTACAGATACGCAGTATTTT. It encodes CASSPGAGGTDTQYF.

V usage is TRBV18 and J usage is TRBJ1-1; TRBD1 matches at 8 bases. The V segment lost 4 bases and the J segment 0 bases; nucleotides outside the gene matches: 7. The CDR3 contains 16 residues. Per the germline V gene, CDR1 is KGHSH and CDR2 is LQKENI. Written as DNA, the CDR3 is TGTGCCAGCTCACGGACAGGGCTCCGGGTGAACACTGAAGCTTTCTTT. Protein sequence: CASSRTGLRVNTEAFF.

The rearrangement uses TRBV5-5 and TRBJ1-1, with D possibly matching TRBD1 (6 bases). CDR1 and CDR2 from the germline V gene are SGHKS and YYEKEE (reference sequence). The CDR3 sequence is 14 residues long. The germline V and J ends were trimmed by 2 bases and 0 bases, with 8 bases remaining between them. In nucleotides, the CDR3 is TGTGCCAGCAGCTTAAGGACAGTGAACACTGAAGCTTTCTTT. It yields the protein CASSLRTVNTEAFF.

This chain links TRBV4-1 with TRBJ1-1; TRBD1 aligns across 8 bases. The CDR3 covers 15 residues. Losses at the gene ends were 3 bases for V and 4 bases for J; bases not matched to a gene: 7. CDR1 and CDR2 from the germline V gene are MGHRA and YSYEKL. The CDR3 loop reads CASSHGQGGGTEAFF. The CDR3 coding sequence is TGCGCCAGCAGCCACGGACAGGGTGGTGGCACTGAAGCTTTCTTT.

The V gene is TRBV11-3, the J gene TRBJ1-3; D is unclear. V gave up 0 bases and J gave up 0 bases, with 6 bases separating them. This CDR3 spans 15 amino acids. Germline CDR1 is SGHNT and CDR2 is YENEEA. The CDR3 is CASSLDGTSGNTIYF. The DNA of the CDR3 is TGTGCCAGCAGCTTAGACGGAACCTCTGGAAACACCATATATTTT.

The CDR3 sequence: CSSQVDEQFF. CDR3 coding DNA: TGCAGCTCCCAGGTCGATGAGCAGTTCTTC. The gene calls are TRBV29-1 and TRBJ2-1; D not resolved. Germline V gives CDR1 SQVTM, CDR2 ANQGSEA. This CDR3 is built from 10 residues. V was shortened by 8 bases and J by 8 bases, with 10 bases between the two germline ends.

The CDR3 sequence is CAPFCGANVLTF. CDR3 coding DNA: TGTGCCCCATTCTGTGGGGCCAACGTCCTGACTTTC. The V gene is TRBV19, the J gene TRBJ2-6; D uncertain. CDR1 and CDR2 from the germline V gene are LNHDA and SQIVND (reference sequence). Trimming cost V 11 bases and J 3 bases, with 8 bases left between them. The CDR3 contains 12 residues.

This clone was found once. An end of the junction differs from the germline gene, which may be a read error. J is TRBJ2-7 and V is TRBV19; possibly TRBD1 or TRBD2 for D (5 bases each). The CDR3 extends over 13 amino acids. In germline, CDR1 is LNHDA, CDR2 SQIVND (reference sequence). CDR3 protein: CASSIDGGNEQYF. CDR3 DNA sequence: TGTGCCAGTAGTATAGATGGGGGTAACGAACAGTACTTC.

CDR3 amino acids: CASSHGQNNYGYTF. The CDR3 DNA reads TGTGCCAGCAGTCACGGACAGAACAACTATGGCTACACCTTC. The chain carries TRBV6-5 and TRBJ1-2; D might be TRBD1 (6 bases). The CDR3 is 14 amino acids. The ends were cut back, 5 bases at V and 2 bases at J, with 12 bases in the middle. Per germline, CDR1 MNHEY and CDR2 SVGAGI.

The J gene is TRBJ1-5, the V gene TRBV5-5; D perhaps matches TRBD1 (6 bases). The CDR3 length is 15 residues. Deletions cut 4 bases from V and 1 base from J, with 12 bases between. CDR1 SGHKS and CDR2 YYEKEE come from the germline V gene (reference sequence). The CDR3 DNA reads TGTGCCAGCAGCCCTTCCGGGACAAGCAATCAGCCCCAGCATTTT. It translates to CASSPSGTSNQPQHF.

The DNA for the CDR3 is TGTGCCAGCAGCTCCAAGAACACCGGGGAGCTGTTTTTT. Translation gives CASSSKNTGELFF. This chain uses TRBV7-9 with TRBJ2-2; D call uncertain. V lost 4 bases and J lost 1, with 4 bases in between. The CDR3 covers 13 residues. Germline V lookup: CDR1 SEHNR, CDR2 FQNEAQ (reference sequence).

The chain has TRBV7-7 and TRBJ1-3, with D possibly matching TRBD1 (6 bases). This CDR3 has 15 amino acids. Per the germline V gene, CDR1 is SSHAT and CDR2 is FNYEAQ (reference sequence). V gave up 5 bases and J gave up 2 bases, with 13 bases separating them. CDR3 amino acids: CASSQGRGTGNTIYF. The CDR3 region has the DNA TGTGCCAGCAGCCAGGGGCGGGGTACTGGAAACACCATATATTTT.